The clone carrying this T cell receptor (beta chain) was detected only a few times. These data are taken from a study of T-cell memory formation after mild COVID-19. TCRdb reprocessed the 5' RACE reads via MiXCR and lists one record per CDR3 protein. The sample holds under 350,000 distinct CDR3 sequences, around 15% seen once. Germline values: CDR1 KGHSH, CDR2 LQKENI. This CDR3 is built from 15 residues. The V gene lost 1 base and the J gene lost 2 bases, with 11 bases spanning the gap. The material sequenced was PBMCs or a T cell subset sorted from them (not recorded which). The origin of this receptor is a man aged 18-30 years who had mild COVID-19 (a few samples of this study predate the infection). Cell type and time point are not known. This chain connects TRBV18 to TRBJ1-2; D is undetermined. As DNA, the CDR3 is TGTGCCAGCTCACCACTGGCGGATTCCAACTATGGCTACACCTTC. Its translation is CASSPLADSNYGYTF. The whole variable domain, filled in from reference TRBV18 and TRBJ1-2, reads NAGVMQNPRHLVRRRGQEARLRCSPMKGHSHVYWYRQLPEEGLKFMVYLQKENIIDESGMPKERFSAEFPKEGPSILRIQQVVRGDSAAYFCASSPLADSNYGYTFGSGTRLTVV.